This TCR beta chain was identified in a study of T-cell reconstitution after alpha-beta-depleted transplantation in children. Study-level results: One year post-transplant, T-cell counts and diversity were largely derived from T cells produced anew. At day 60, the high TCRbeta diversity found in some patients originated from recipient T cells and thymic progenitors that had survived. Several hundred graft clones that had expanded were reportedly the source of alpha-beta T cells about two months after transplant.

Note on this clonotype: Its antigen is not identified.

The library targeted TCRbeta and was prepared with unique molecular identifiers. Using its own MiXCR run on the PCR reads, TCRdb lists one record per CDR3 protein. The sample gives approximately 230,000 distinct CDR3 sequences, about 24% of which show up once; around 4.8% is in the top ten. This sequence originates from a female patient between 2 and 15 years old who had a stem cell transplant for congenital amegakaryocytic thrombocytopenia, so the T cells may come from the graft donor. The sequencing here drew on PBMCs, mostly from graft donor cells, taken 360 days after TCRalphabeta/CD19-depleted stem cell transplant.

The CDR3 coding sequence is TGTGCCAGCACGAGACAGGGGGCGGTCGAGCAGTACTTC. Translated: CASTRQGAVEQYF. This chain uses TRBV18 with TRBJ2-7; 10 nucleotides match TRBD1. The CDR3 runs to 13 residues. Germline assignment: CDR1 KGHSH and CDR2 LQKENI. V dropped 8 bases and J dropped 6; count of bases not matched to a gene: 7.